The 5 T cell receptor beta chains in this list originate from one sample, sequenced in a study of CD8+ T cells in alopecia areata. It was cDNA, reverse transcribed from extracted RNA, that served as the sequencing template. Libraries were prepared by immunoSEQ multiplex PCR; TCRdb keeps only in-frame clonotypes and omits some of them. Here the sample spans under 350,000 clones, roughly 60% being singletons. The treatment here: oral pan-JAK inhibitor, 5-10 mg twice daily. The sample consisted of CD4+ T cells sorted from blood, taken at week 24, from a patient treated with tofacitinib. These receptors were taken from a human donor with alopecia areata.

V is TRBV29-1 and J is TRBJ2-3; D is uncertain. From germline, CDR1 is SQVTM and CDR2 ANQGSEA. The CDR3 runs to 12 residues. V was shortened by 7 bases and J by 7 bases, with 15 bases between the two germline ends. CDR3 sequence: CSAQASANTQYF. In DNA, the CDR3 is TGCAGCGCCCAGGCCAGCGCCAATACGCAGTATTTT.

With respect to this clone: The sample has other DNA sequences that encode this CDR3 too. The chain employs TRBV20-1 and TRBJ2-7; weak D call: TRBD1 (6 bases). Trimming left V 6 bases short and J 3 bases short, with 9 bases between. This CDR3 comprises 11 residues. The germline V gene has CDR1 DFQATT and CDR2 SNEGSKA (reference sequence). This CDR3 reads CSARDNYEQYF. CDR3 nucleotide sequence: TGCAGTGCCCGGGACAACTACGAGCAGTACTTC.

V and J are TRBV5-1 and TRBJ2-3; 9 nucleotides match TRBD2. The CDR3 has 14 amino acids. Unmatched junction bases numbered 4, after V lost 4 bases and J lost 4 bases. Germline CDR1 is SGHRS and CDR2 is YFSETQ. CDR3 protein: CASSTGLAPDTQYF. As DNA, the CDR3 is TGCGCCAGCAGCACTGGACTAGCGCCAGATACGCAGTATTTT.

The V call is TRBV2, the J call TRBJ1-2, with D perhaps matching TRBD1 (6 bases). V lost 2 bases and J lost 7, with 14 bases in between. There are 14 residues in the CDR3. Per germline, CDR1 SNHLY and CDR2 FYNNEI. CDR3 in amino acids: CASSESGGAGGYTF. In DNA form, the CDR3 reads TGTGCCAGCAGTGAATCGGGGGGCGCAGGTGGCTACACCTTC. Together with reference TRBV2 and TRBJ1-2, the CDR3 gives the full variable domain: EPEVTQTPSHQVTQMGQEVILRCVPISNHLYFYWYRQILGQKVEFLVSFYNNEISEKSEIFDDQFSVERPDGSNFTLKIRSTKLEDSAMYFCASSESGGAGGYTFGSGTRLTVV.

This sequence joins TRBV30 and TRBJ1-4; a weak D match, TRBD1 (5 bases). Trimming removed 3 bases from V and 5 bases from J, with 10 bases in between. The germline gives CDR1 GTSNPN, CDR2 SVGIG (reference sequence). The CDR3 is 13 amino acids. CDR3: CAWRTAQNEKLFF. CDR3 sequence (DNA): TGTGCCTGGAGGACAGCTCAAAATGAAAAACTGTTTTTT.